Each of the 11 T cell receptor beta chains below was sequenced from the same sample in a study of blood T cell repertoires in COVID-19. Method: immunoSEQ multiplex PCR; TCRdb's copy keeps in-frame clones and lacks some. Of under 130,000 clones detected, 80% to 90% appear once; the ten largest clones hold approximately 29%. The specimen sequenced was peripheral blood. These receptor sequences come from a woman at least 80 years old with acute or convalescent COVID-19.

The V call is TRBV6-5, the J call TRBJ1-6, with D possibly TRBD1 on 6 matching bases. The germline gives CDR1 MNHEY, CDR2 SVGAGI. V was clipped by 6 bases and J by 6 bases, with 9 bases between them. This CDR3 contains 13 residues. The CDR3 coding sequence is TGTGCCAGCAGGGAGGACAGTAATTCACCCCTCCACTTT. Amino acid sequence: CASREDSNSPLHF.

The chain couples TRBV19 to TRBJ2-1; 11 bases line up with TRBD1. The CDR3 consists of 13 residues. CDR1 LNHDA and CDR2 SQIVND come from the germline V gene (reference sequence). With V trimmed by 4 bases and J by 7 bases, 0 bases remained unmatched. CDR3 nucleotide sequence: TGTGCCAGTAGTAGGGACAGGGGGAATGAGCAGTTCTTC. Translated: CASSRDRGNEQFF.

The chain has TRBV7-6 and TRBJ1-1; TRBD1 is a possible D gene (6 bases). CDR1 is SGHVS, CDR2 FNYEAQ, per germline. V lost 1 base, J lost 1 base, and 19 bases lay in between. The CDR3 is 18 amino acids. The DNA for the CDR3 is TGTGCCAGCAGCTTAGATCTCAGGGGCCGCCGGGGGAACACTGAAGCTTTCTTT. Translating it yields CASSLDLRGRRGNTEAFF.

The J gene is TRBJ2-7, the V gene TRBV18; TRBD1 matches at 7 bases. After removal of 4 bases from V and 0 bases from J, the junction contained 6 bases not matched to a gene. This CDR3 comprises 15 residues. The germline V gene has CDR1 KGHSH and CDR2 LQKENI. CDR3 amino acids: CASSRDRASSYEQYF. The CDR3 DNA reads as TGTGCCAGCTCACGTGACAGGGCGAGCTCCTACGAGCAGTACTTC.

This chain connects TRBV27 to TRBJ1-2, with D possibly matching TRBD1 (5 bases). Germline-derived CDR1 and CDR2 are MNHEY and SMNVEV (reference sequence). There are 16 residues in the CDR3. Trimming stripped 2 bases from V and 0 bases from J, with 13 bases between. CDR3: CASSLTGLEANYGYTF. The CDR3 bases are TGTGCCAGCAGTTTAACAGGCCTGGAAGCTAACTATGGCTACACCTTC.

J is TRBJ1-4 and V is TRBV19; possibly TRBD1 for D (5 bases). The CDR3 has 15 residues. The V end lost 3 bases, the J end lost 1 base, and 9 bases lay between the germline ends. Germline lookup yields CDR1 LNHDA and CDR2 SQIVND (reference sequence). CDR3 region: CASSMAGGTNEKLFF. The CDR3 nucleotides read TGTGCCAGTAGTATGGCCGGGGGAACTAATGAAAAACTGTTTTTT.

This clone appeared once. This sequence joins TRBV2 and TRBJ1-2; 8 nucleotides agree with TRBD1. The CDR3 loop spans 16 amino acids. Germline trimming cut 2 bases from V and 4 bases from J; bases unmatched to any gene: 9. Germline V gives CDR1 SNHLY, CDR2 FYNNEI. In DNA form, the CDR3 reads TGTGCCAGCAGTGAAACCCGGACAGGGACGTCCTATGGCTACACCTTC. It encodes CASSETRTGTSYGYTF.

This rearrangement joins TRBV9 to TRBJ1-1, with D hard to call. V shed 3 bases and J shed 4 bases, with 13 bases lying between them. The CDR3 spans 14 residues. In germline, CDR1 is SGDLS, CDR2 YYNGEE. CDR3 residues: CASSASYGFTEAFF. The CDR3 DNA sequence: TGTGCCAGCAGCGCTAGCTACGGGTTCACTGAAGCTTTCTTT.

The rearrangement uses TRBV7-9 and TRBJ1-3; D call uncertain. The CDR3 is 15 amino acids. V shed 5 bases and J shed 0 bases, with 11 bases lying between them. Germline CDR1 is SEHNR and CDR2 is FQNEAQ (reference sequence). CDR3: CASSPPQHSGNTIYF. DNA of the CDR3: TGTGCCAGCAGCCCTCCCCAACACTCTGGAAACACCATATATTTT.

This chain joins TRBV7-8 and TRBJ1-1, with D perhaps TRBD1 (5 bases). Germline CDR1 and CDR2: SGHVS and FQNEAQ. Between the trimmed V and J ends, which lost 8 bases and 4 bases, there was a span of 14 bases. CDR3 size: 13 residues. The CDR3 DNA sequence: TGTGCCAGCTCGCGGGGCGCGGGCACTGAAGCTTTCTTT. Its translation is CASSRGAGTEAFF.

The V and J genes are TRBV6-5 and TRBJ1-5; 7 bases align to TRBD1. This CDR3 region has 15 residues. V was pared by 5 bases and J by 3 bases, with 7 bases of the junction left unmatched. Germline V gene lookup returns CDR1 MNHEY and CDR2 SVGAGI. This CDR3 is CASSTTGSNNQPQHF. In nucleotides, the CDR3 is TGTGCCAGCAGTACGACAGGGTCTAACAATCAGCCCCAGCATTTT.